The 2 T cell receptor beta chains below come from one sample, sequenced in a study. Using its own MiXCR run on the 5' RACE reads, TCRdb lists one record per CDR3 protein. The repertoire holds around 9,700 distinct CDR3 sequences, about 14% seen once, with approximately 3% in the top ten. The sorted Tregs were CD4+CD25+CD127-/low cells. Input material: Tregs sorted from blood. Receptors were obtained from a female donor with breast cancer.

At least ten counts were recorded for this clonotype. The J gene is TRBJ2-3, the V gene TRBV9; the D gene is possibly TRBD2 (6 bases). Germline assignment: CDR1 SGDLS and CDR2 YYNGEE. V was shortened by 3 bases and J by 3 bases, with 20 bases between the two germline ends. The CDR3 consists of 17 residues. The CDR3 protein is CASSGGRSSGDTDTQYF. The CDR3 nucleotides are TGTGCCAGCAGCGGAGGGCGGTCGTCGGGGGATACAGATACGCAGTATTTT.

V usage is TRBV7-9 and J usage is TRBJ2-3, with TRBD2 identical over 11 bases. Germline assignment: CDR1 SEHNR and CDR2 FQNEAQ (reference sequence). The CDR3 sequence is 14 residues long. Trimming took 4 bases from V and 6 from J; bases not matched to a gene: 3. The CDR3 region has the DNA TGTGCCAGCAGCTCACTAGCGGGAGTCGATACGCAGTATTTT. It yields the protein CASSSLAGVDTQYF.